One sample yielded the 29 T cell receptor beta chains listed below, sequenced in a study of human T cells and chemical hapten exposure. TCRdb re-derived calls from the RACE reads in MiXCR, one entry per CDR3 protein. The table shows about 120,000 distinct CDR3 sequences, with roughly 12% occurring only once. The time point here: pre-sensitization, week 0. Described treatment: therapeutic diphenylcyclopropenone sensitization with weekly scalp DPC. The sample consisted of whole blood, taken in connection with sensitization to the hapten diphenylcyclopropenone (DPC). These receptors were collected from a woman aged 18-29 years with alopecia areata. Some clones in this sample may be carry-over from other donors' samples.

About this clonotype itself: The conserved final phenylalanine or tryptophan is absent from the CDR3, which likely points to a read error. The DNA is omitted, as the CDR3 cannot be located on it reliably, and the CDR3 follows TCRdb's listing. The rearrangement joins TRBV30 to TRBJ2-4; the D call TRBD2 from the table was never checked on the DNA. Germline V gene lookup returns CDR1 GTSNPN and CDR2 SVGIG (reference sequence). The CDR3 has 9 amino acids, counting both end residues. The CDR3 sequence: CAWAGAGPC.

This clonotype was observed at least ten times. CDR3 in amino acids: CSVETGGNEQYF. The CDR3 region has the DNA TGCAGCGTTGAAACAGGAGGAAACGAGCAGTACTTC. The rearrangement uses TRBV29-1 and TRBJ2-7; D is tentatively TRBD1 or TRBD2 (5 bases each). In germline, CDR1 is SQVTM, CDR2 ANQGSEA. V gave up 2 bases and J gave up 5 bases, with 10 bases separating them. The CDR3 totals 12 residues.

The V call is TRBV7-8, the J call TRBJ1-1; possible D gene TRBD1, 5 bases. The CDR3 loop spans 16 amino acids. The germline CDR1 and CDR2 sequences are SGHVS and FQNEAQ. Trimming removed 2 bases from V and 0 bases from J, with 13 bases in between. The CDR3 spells CASSLHQGRMNTEAFF. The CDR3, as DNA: TGTGCCAGCAGCTTACACCAGGGCAGAATGAACACTGAAGCTTTCTTT. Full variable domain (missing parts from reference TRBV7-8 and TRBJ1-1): GAGVSQSPRYKVAKRGQDVALRCDPISGHVSLFWYQQALGQGPEFLTYFQNEAQLDKSGLPSDRFFAERPEGSVSTLKIQRTQQEDSAVYLCASSLHQGRMNTEAFFGQGTRLTVV.

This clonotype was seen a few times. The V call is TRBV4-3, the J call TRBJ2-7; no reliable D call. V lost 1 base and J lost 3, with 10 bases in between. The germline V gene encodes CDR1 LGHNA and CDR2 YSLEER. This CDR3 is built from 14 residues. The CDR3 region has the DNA TGCGCCAGCAGCCAAGGGAGACTGAACTACGAGCAGTACTTC. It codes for CASSQGRLNYEQYF.

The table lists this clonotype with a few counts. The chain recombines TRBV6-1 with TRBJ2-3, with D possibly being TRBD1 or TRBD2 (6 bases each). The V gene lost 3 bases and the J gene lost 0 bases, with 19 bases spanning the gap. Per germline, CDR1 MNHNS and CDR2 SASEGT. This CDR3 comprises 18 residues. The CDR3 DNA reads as TGTGCCAGCAGTGAGGACCCGGGGGCCCTTCCTAGCACAGATACGCAGTATTTT. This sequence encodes CASSEDPGALPSTDTQYF.

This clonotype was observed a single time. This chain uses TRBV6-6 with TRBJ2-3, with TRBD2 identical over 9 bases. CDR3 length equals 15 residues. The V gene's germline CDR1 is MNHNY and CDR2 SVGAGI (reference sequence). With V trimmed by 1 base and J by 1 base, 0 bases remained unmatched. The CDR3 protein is CASSYWTSGTDTQYF. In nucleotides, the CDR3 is TGTGCCAGCAGTTACTGGACTAGCGGCACAGATACGCAGTATTTT.

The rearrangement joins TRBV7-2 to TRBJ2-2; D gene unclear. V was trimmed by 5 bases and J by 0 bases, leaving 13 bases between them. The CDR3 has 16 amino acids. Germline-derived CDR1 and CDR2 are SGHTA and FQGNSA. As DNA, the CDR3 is TGTGCCAGCAGCACCAACTCAATAGCGAACACCGGGGAGCTGTTTTTT. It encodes CASSTNSIANTGELFF.

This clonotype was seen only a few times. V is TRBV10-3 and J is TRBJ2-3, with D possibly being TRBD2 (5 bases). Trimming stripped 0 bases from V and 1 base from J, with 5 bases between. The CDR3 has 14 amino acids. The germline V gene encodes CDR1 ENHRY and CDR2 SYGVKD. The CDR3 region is CAISESRGTDTQYF. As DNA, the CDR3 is TGTGCCATCAGTGAGTCGAGGGGCACAGATACGCAGTATTTT.

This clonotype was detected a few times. The CDR3 bases are TGCGCCAGCAGTGCGACAGGGAAGAGTTCACCCCTCCACTTT. It specifies CASSATGKSSPLHF. This chain uses TRBV10-1 with TRBJ1-6; TRBD1 aligns across 7 bases. Germline V lookup: CDR1 WNHNN, CDR2 SYGVQD (reference sequence). The CDR3 totals 14 residues. V gave up 4 bases and J gave up 9 bases; unmatched junction bases: 6.

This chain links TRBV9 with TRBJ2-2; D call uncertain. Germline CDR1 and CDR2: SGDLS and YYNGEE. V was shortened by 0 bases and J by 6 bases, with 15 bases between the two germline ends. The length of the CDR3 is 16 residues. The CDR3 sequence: CASSVEWRSFSGELFF. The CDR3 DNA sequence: TGTGCCAGCAGCGTAGAGTGGCGTAGTTTTTCCGGGGAGCTGTTTTTT.

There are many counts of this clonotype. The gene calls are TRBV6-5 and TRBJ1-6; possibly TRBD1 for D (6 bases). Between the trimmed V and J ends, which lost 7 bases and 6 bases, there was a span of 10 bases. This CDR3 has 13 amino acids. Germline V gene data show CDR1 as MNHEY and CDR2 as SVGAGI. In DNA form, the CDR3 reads TGTGCCAGCAATAGGGGGGTTAATTCACCCCTCCACTTT. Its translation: CASNRGVNSPLHF.

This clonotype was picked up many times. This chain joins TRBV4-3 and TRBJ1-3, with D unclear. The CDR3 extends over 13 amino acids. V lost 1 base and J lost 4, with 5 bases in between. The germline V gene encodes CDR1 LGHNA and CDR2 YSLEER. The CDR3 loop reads CASSQVSGNTIYF. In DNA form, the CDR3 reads TGCGCCAGCAGCCAAGTATCAGGAAACACCATATATTTT.

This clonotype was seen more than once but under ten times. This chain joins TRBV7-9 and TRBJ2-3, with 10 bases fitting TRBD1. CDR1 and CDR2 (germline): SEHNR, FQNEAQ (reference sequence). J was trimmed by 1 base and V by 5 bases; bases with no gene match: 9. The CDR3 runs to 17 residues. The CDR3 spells CASSHPDRGPRTDTQYF. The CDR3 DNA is TGTGCCAGCAGCCACCCCGACAGGGGGCCTCGCACAGATACGCAGTATTTT.

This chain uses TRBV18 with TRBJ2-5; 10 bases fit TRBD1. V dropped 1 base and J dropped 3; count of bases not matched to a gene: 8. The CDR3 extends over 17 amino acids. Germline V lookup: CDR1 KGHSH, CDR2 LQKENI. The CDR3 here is CASSPLAGTGAKETQYF. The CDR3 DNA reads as TGTGCCAGCTCACCACTCGCCGGGACAGGGGCTAAAGAGACCCAGTACTTC. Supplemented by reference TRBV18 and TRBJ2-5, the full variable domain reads NAGVMQNPRHLVRRRGQEARLRCSPMKGHSHVYWYRQLPEEGLKFMVYLQKENIIDESGMPKERFSAEFPKEGPSILRIQQVVRGDSAAYFCASSPLAGTGAKETQYFGPGTRLLVL.

The CDR3 protein is CSALIGHQGTDTQYF. CDR3 coding DNA: TGCAGTGCTCTCATCGGGCACCAGGGGACAGATACGCAGTATTTT. The chain combines TRBV20-1 with TRBJ2-3, with D tentatively TRBD1 (6 bases). The CDR3 is 15 amino acids. With 5 bases removed from V and 3 bases from J, the gap between germline ends came to 18 bases. CDR1 and CDR2 from the germline V gene are DFQATT and SNEGSKA (reference sequence).

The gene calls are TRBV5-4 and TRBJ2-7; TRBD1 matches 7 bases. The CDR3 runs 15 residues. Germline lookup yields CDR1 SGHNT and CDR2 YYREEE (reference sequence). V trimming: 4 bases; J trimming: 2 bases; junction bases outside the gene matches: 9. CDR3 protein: CASSQTPQGAYEQYF. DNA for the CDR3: TGTGCCAGCAGCCAAACCCCGCAGGGGGCCTACGAGCAGTACTTC.

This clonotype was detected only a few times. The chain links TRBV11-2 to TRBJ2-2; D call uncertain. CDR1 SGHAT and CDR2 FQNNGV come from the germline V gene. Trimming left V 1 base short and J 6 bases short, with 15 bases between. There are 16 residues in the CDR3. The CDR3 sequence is CASSLVGSPKSGELFF. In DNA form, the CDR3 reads TGTGCCAGCAGCTTAGTTGGTAGTCCCAAGTCCGGGGAGCTGTTTTTT.

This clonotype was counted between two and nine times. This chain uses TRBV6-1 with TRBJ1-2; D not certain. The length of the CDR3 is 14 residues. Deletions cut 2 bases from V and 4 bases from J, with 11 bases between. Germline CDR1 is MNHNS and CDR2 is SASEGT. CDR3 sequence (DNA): TGTGCCAGCAGTGAAATGGGTGCCAGCTATGGCTACACCTTC. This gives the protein CASSEMGASYGYTF.

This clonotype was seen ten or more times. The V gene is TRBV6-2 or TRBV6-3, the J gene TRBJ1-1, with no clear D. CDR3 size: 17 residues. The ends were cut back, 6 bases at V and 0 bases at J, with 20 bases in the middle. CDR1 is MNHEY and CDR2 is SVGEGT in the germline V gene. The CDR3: CASSTGIPPLLNTEAFF. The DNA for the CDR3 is TGTGCCAGCAGCACCGGGATTCCCCCTCTTCTGAACACTGAAGCTTTCTTT.

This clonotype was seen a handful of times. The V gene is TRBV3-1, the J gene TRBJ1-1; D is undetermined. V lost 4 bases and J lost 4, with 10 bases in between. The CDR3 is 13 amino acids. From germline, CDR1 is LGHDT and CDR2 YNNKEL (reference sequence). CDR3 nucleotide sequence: TGTGCCAGCAGCCTAGCGGGCCTCACTGAAGCTTTCTTT. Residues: CASSLAGLTEAFF.

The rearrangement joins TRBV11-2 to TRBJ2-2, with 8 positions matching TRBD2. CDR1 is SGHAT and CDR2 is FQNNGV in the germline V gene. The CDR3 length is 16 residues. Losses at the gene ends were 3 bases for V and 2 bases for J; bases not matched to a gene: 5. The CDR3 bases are TGTGCCAGCAGCTTCCAGCGGGGGACAAACACCGGGGAGCTGTTTTTT. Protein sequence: CASSFQRGTNTGELFF.

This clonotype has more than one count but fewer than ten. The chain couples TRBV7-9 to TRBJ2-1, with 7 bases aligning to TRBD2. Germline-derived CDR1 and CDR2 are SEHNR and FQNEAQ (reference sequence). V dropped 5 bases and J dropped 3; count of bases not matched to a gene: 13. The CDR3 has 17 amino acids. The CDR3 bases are TGTGCCAGCAGCCTTGATCAAGGCGGGGGAGACTACAATGAGCAGTTCTTC. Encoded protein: CASSLDQGGGDYNEQFF. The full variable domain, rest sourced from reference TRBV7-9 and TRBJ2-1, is DTGVSQNPRHKITKRGQNVTFRCDPISEHNRLYWYRQTLGQGPEFLTYFQNEAQLEKSRLLSDRFSAERPKGSFSTLEIQRTEQGDSAMYLCASSLDQGGGDYNEQFFGPGTRLTVL.

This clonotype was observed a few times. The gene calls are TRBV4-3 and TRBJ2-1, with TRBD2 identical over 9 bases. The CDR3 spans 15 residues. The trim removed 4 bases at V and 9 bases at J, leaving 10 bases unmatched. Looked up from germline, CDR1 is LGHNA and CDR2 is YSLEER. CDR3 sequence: CASSPGPGLAVEQFF. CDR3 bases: TGCGCCAGCAGCCCTGGGCCGGGACTAGCCGTTGAGCAGTTCTTC.

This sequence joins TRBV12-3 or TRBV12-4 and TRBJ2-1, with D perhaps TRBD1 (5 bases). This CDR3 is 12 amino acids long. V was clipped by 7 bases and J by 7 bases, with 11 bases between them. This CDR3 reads CASTWAGNEQFF. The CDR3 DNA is TGTGCCAGCACCTGGGCAGGGAATGAGCAGTTCTTC.

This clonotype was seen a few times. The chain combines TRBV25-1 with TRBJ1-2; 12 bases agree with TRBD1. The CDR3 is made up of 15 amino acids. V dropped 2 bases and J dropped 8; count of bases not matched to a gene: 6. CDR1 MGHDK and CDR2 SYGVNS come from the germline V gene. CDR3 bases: TGTGCCAGCAGTGAACGGGACAGGGGGCGAGACGGCTACACCTTC. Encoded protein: CASSERDRGRDGYTF.

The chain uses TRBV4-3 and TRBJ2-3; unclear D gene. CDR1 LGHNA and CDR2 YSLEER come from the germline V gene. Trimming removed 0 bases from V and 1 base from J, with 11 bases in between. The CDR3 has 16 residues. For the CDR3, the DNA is TGCGCCAGCAGCCAAGAATTTGGACCTCGCACAGATACGCAGTATTTT. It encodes CASSQEFGPRTDTQYF.

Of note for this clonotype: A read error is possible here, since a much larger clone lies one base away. The CDR3 DNA sequence: TGTGCCAGCAGCCAAGATAGAACCAGGGCTGATCTGTACTTC. Residues: CASSQDRTRADLYF. The chain has TRBV3-1 and TRBJ2-4; maybe TRBD1 (5 bases). The CDR3 extends over 14 amino acids. Trimming stripped 0 bases from V and 15 bases from J, with 18 bases between. Looked up from germline, CDR1 is LGHDT and CDR2 is YNNKEL (reference sequence).

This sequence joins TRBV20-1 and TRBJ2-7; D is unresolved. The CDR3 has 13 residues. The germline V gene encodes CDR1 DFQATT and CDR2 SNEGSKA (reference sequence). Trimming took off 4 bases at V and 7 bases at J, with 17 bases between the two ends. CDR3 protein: CSATIRQGEEQYF. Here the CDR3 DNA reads TGCAGTGCTACGATACGACAAGGAGAAGAGCAGTACTTC.

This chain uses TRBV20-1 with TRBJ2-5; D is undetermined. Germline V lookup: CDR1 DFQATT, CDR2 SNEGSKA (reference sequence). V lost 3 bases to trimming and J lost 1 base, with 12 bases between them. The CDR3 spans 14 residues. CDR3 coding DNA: TGCAGTGCTAGGTCAGCTCGGATCCAAGAGACCCAGTACTTC. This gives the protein CSARSARIQETQYF.